One and the same sample provided the 13 T cell receptor beta chains below, sequenced in a study of cytomegalovirus exposure and HLA in healthy donors. PCR used 60 Vbeta primers and 13 Jbeta primers. Generated by immunoSEQ multiplex PCR, the TCRdb table keeps only in-frame clones and is missing some. Counted here are around 170,000 clones, about 65% occurring once; the ten biggest clones make up about 1.4%. Sequencing was done on a sample of PBMCs. The origin of the receptors is a girl aged 10-17 years in good health and CMV-seronegative.

This clone was recorded a few times. A much larger clonotype is one base distant, so this may be a read error. The CDR3 reads CASSRGQLYGYTF. The CDR3 DNA reads as TGTGCCAGCAGCCGAGGACAGCTCTATGGCTACACCTTC. The V call is TRBV5-6, the J call TRBJ1-2, with D maybe TRBD1 (6 bases). Per germline, CDR1 SGHDT and CDR2 YYEEEE. V dropped 4 bases and J dropped 4 bases, with 11 bases sitting between them. The CDR3 sequence is 13 residues long.

The chain carries TRBV7-9 and TRBJ2-7; TRBD1 aligns across 8 bases. CDR1 and CDR2 from the germline V gene are SEHNR and FQNEAQ (reference sequence). J lost 3 bases, V lost 4 bases, and 5 bases had no gene match. The CDR3 runs to 14 residues. CDR3 region: CASSSRDRLYEQYF. The CDR3 DNA follows: TGTGCCAGCAGCTCCCGGGACAGGCTCTACGAGCAGTACTTC.

V gene TRBV7-6 combines with J gene TRBJ1-6; D might be TRBD1 (6 bases). Trimming removed 2 bases from V and 8 bases from J, with 22 bases in between. This CDR3 contains 18 residues. Per germline, CDR1 SGHVS and CDR2 FNYEAQ. The CDR3 loop reads CASSLRGGPVTNYSPLHF. The CDR3 region has the DNA TGTGCCAGCAGCTTAAGAGGGGGTCCTGTTACGAATTATTCACCCCTCCACTTT.

Turning to this clone: Other DNA sequences in the sample encode the same CDR3. The J gene is TRBJ1-1, the V gene TRBV27; D is unclear. CDR1 and CDR2 (germline): MNHEY, SMNVEV (reference sequence). The CDR3 has 14 residues. The V gene lost 5 bases and the J gene lost 4 bases, with 14 bases spanning the gap. The CDR3 sequence: CASSPGLPPTEAFF. The CDR3 DNA follows: TGTGCCAGCAGTCCCGGACTACCCCCCACTGAAGCTTTCTTT.

This clone has a single count. This chain joins TRBV25-1 and TRBJ1-1, with a tentative D call TRBD1 (5 bases). The CDR3 covers 15 residues. Trimming removed 3 bases from V and 0 bases from J, with 11 bases in between. Germline CDR1 and CDR2: MGHDK and SYGVNS. The CDR3 sequence is CASSDIGGMNTEAFF. CDR3 DNA sequence: TGTGCCAGCAGTGATATTGGGGGGATGAACACTGAAGCTTTCTTT.

This rearrangement joins TRBV19 to TRBJ1-6; D may be TRBD1 (6 bases). The V end was cut by 9 bases, the J end by 11 bases, with 17 bases between. Germline CDR1 is LNHDA and CDR2 is SQIVND (reference sequence). CDR3 length: 13 amino acids. The CDR3 sequence is CASHPGQLTPLHF. DNA of the CDR3: TGTGCCAGCCACCCCGGACAGTTGACACCCCTCCACTTT.

The J gene is TRBJ2-7, the V gene TRBV5-5, with 10 bases fitting TRBD1. The CDR3 spans 19 residues. V shed 1 base, J shed 2 bases, and the junction held 15 bases outside the gene matches. CDR1 and CDR2 from the germline V gene are SGHKS and YYEKEE (reference sequence). The CDR3 loop reads CASSLQRLGTGAIPYEQYF. CDR3 sequence (DNA): TGTGCCAGCAGCTTGCAACGACTCGGGACAGGGGCGATCCCCTACGAGCAGTACTTC.

The V gene is TRBV4-1, the J gene TRBJ2-1; 7 nucleotides align to TRBD2. Trimming at V came to 0 bases and at J to 7 bases, leaving 6 bases not matched to a gene. The CDR3 is made up of 15 amino acids. Germline-derived CDR1 and CDR2 are MGHRA and YSYEKL. CDR3 region: CASSQEPLLANEQFF. The CDR3 DNA is TGCGCCAGCAGCCAAGAACCTCTACTAGCGAATGAGCAGTTCTTC.

The chain links TRBV4-2 to TRBJ2-5; TRBD1 might be the D (6 bases). Looked up from germline, CDR1 is LGHNA and CDR2 is YNFKEQ. The CDR3 has 17 amino acids. V was pared by 10 bases and J by 6 bases, with 30 bases between. In nucleotides, the CDR3 is TGTGCCATCCCGGTGGACAGTGGGAGAATTTGGAAACAGACCCAGTACTTC. This gives the protein CAIPVDSGRIWKQTQYF.

The chain employs TRBV11-2 and TRBJ2-7, with D perhaps TRBD2 (6 bases). The V and J ends lost 5 bases and 6 bases respectively, with 14 bases between them. The CDR3 is made up of 13 amino acids. Germline V CDR1 and CDR2: SGHAT, FQNNGV. CDR3 in DNA: TGTGCCAGCAGCACCCCGCGGAGGGCCGAGCAGTACTTC. Its translation is CASSTPRRAEQYF.

V usage is TRBV7-9 and J usage is TRBJ2-2; TRBD1 matches at 8 bases. The CDR3 has 15 amino acids. Germline-derived CDR1 and CDR2 are SEHNR and FQNEAQ (reference sequence). Unmatched junction bases numbered 1, after V lost 3 bases and J lost 1 base. CDR3 DNA sequence: TGTGCCAGCAGCTTTGGACAGGGGAACACCGGGGAGCTGTTTTTT. Translating it yields CASSFGQGNTGELFF. Full variable domain (missing parts from reference TRBV7-9 and TRBJ2-2): DTGVSQNPRHKITKRGQNVTFRCDPISEHNRLYWYRQTLGQGPEFLTYFQNEAQLEKSRLLSDRFSAERPKGSFSTLEIQRTEQGDSAMYLCASSFGQGNTGELFFGEGSRLTVL.

The chain recombines TRBV5-1 with TRBJ1-6, with 7 bases fitting TRBD1. Unmatched junction bases numbered 6, after V lost 4 bases and J lost 5 bases. The CDR3 runs to 15 residues. In germline, CDR1 is SGHRS, CDR2 YFSETQ. CDR3 residues: CASSPTGANNSPLHF. The CDR3 DNA reads as TGCGCCAGCAGCCCCACAGGGGCCAATAATTCACCCCTCCACTTT.

This rearrangement joins TRBV18 to TRBJ2-7; weak D call: TRBD2 (6 bases). Germline V lookup: CDR1 KGHSH, CDR2 LQKENI. With 2 bases removed from V and 0 bases from J, the gap between germline ends came to 17 bases. The CDR3 is made up of 17 amino acids. CDR3 region: CASSPTLGEALSYEQYF. CDR3 DNA sequence: TGTGCCAGCTCACCAACCTTGGGGGAGGCCCTCTCCTACGAGCAGTACTTC. Supplemented by reference TRBV18 and TRBJ2-7, the full variable domain reads NAGVMQNPRHLVRRRGQEARLRCSPMKGHSHVYWYRQLPEEGLKFMVYLQKENIIDESGMPKERFSAEFPKEGPSILRIQQVVRGDSAAYFCASSPTLGEALSYEQYFGPGTRLTVT.